A single sample gave rise to the 3 T cell receptor beta chains below, sequenced in a study of T cell responses to AZD1222 COVID-19 vaccine. The table came from immunoSEQ multiplex PCR; TCRdb's copy has only in-frame clones and leaves some out. Here the sample spans some 140,000 clones, approximately 88% being singletons. Source: peripheral blood, taken on day 0 of AZD1222 vaccination. The receptor source for this set is an adult in good health.

V usage is TRBV28 and J usage is TRBJ2-7; D unclear. The germline V gene has CDR1 MDHEN and CDR2 SYDVKM. V was pared by 9 bases and J by 7 bases, with 16 bases between. This CDR3 spans 12 amino acids. The CDR3 here is CASTPPFGEQYF. The CDR3 DNA reads TGTGCCAGTACCCCACCTTTCGGAGAGCAGTACTTC.

V usage is TRBV28 and J usage is TRBJ2-7; 8 positions match TRBD1. There are 17 residues in the CDR3. In germline, CDR1 is MDHEN, CDR2 SYDVKM. V was pared by 8 bases and J by 0 bases, with 15 bases of the junction left unmatched. The CDR3 reads CASGLTQGARSSYEQYF. CDR3 coding DNA: TGTGCCAGCGGACTGACTCAGGGGGCCAGAAGCTCCTACGAGCAGTACTTC.

V gene TRBV3-1 (or the pseudogene TRBV3-2) combines with J gene TRBJ2-7, with D possibly matching TRBD1 (6 bases). CDR3 length equals 12 residues. Germline V lookup: CDR1 LGHDT, CDR2 YNNKEL (reference sequence). The V end lost 4 bases, the J end lost 7 bases, and 11 bases lay between the germline ends. CDR3 loop: CASSRIGGEQYF. The CDR3 nucleotides are TGTGCCAGCAGCCGCATAGGGGGAGAGCAGTACTTC.